Listed here are 26 T cell receptor beta chains from one sample, sequenced in a study of cytomegalovirus exposure and HLA in healthy donors. The PCR made use of 60 Vbeta and 13 Jbeta primers. Clones were sequenced by immunoSEQ multiplex PCR, and TCRdb holds only the in-frame ones, with some missing. This table holds 120,000 to 150,000 clones, 88% found once. Sequences were obtained from PBMCs. Receptor source: a woman aged 40-49 years in good health and CMV-seronegative.

The chain employs TRBV28 and TRBJ2-7, with TRBD2 matching over 8 bases. This CDR3 region has 13 residues. Per the germline V gene, CDR1 is MDHEN and CDR2 is SYDVKM. With V trimmed by 4 bases and J by 4 bases, 3 bases remained unmatched. CDR3 DNA sequence: TGTGCCAGCAGTTACCCGGGAGGGTACGAGCAGTACTTC. Translated, it gives CASSYPGGYEQYF.

The V and J genes are TRBV29-1 and TRBJ2-1, with TRBD2 matching 7 bases. The germline V gene encodes CDR1 SQVTM and CDR2 ANQGSEA. Unmatched junction bases numbered 12, after V lost 6 bases and J lost 7 bases. CDR3 length: 14 amino acids. The CDR3 region is CSVSKRGGQNEQFF. The CDR3, as DNA: TGCAGCGTCTCTAAGCGGGGAGGTCAAAATGAGCAGTTCTTC.

Of note for this clone: One end of the junction does not line up with germline, which may come from a read error. This chain connects TRBV7-9 to TRBJ1-3; D unresolved. The germline CDR1 and CDR2 sequences are SEHNR and FQNEAQ (reference sequence). This CDR3 region has 17 residues. Here the CDR3 reads CSSSLLGGIISGNTIYF. CDR3 in DNA: TGTTCCAGCAGCCTCCTCGGCGGGATTATCTCTGGAAACACCATATATTTT. Using reference TRBV7-9 and TRBJ1-3 for the parts outside the CDR3, the full variable domain is DTGVSQNPRHKITKRGQNVTFRCDPISEHNRLYWYRQTLGQGPEFLTYFQNEAQLEKSRLLSDRFSAERPKGSFSTLEIQRTEQGDSAMYLCSSSLLGGIISGNTIYFGEGSWLTVV.

The chain links TRBV7-9 to TRBJ1-1; D is undetermined. The V gene lost 2 bases and the J gene lost 5 bases, with 9 bases spanning the gap. This CDR3 comprises 13 residues. The germline gives CDR1 SEHNR, CDR2 FQNEAQ (reference sequence). The CDR3 spells CASSLMSGTEAFF. CDR3 coding DNA: TGTGCCAGCAGCTTAATGTCCGGGACTGAAGCTTTCTTT.

The V call is TRBV5-6, the J call TRBJ1-1; TRBD1 aligns across 11 bases. Per the germline V gene, CDR1 is SGHDT and CDR2 is YYEEEE. V lost 4 bases, J lost 3 bases, and 5 bases stayed unmatched. The CDR3 covers 15 residues. This chain's CDR3 is CASSGGDRGYTEAFF. The CDR3 coding sequence is TGTGCCAGCAGCGGAGGGGACAGGGGGTACACTGAAGCTTTCTTT.

The chain links TRBV5-4 to TRBJ2-2; D is undetermined. This CDR3 has 13 residues. V lost 6 bases to trimming and J lost 4 bases, with 10 bases between them. The V gene's germline CDR1 is SGHNT and CDR2 YYREEE (reference sequence). This CDR3 reads CASTIASTGELFF. For the CDR3, the DNA is TGTGCCAGCACTATAGCCAGCACCGGGGAGCTGTTTTTT.

The chain couples TRBV7-9 to TRBJ2-1, with D possibly TRBD2 on 6 matching bases. CDR3 length: 14 residues. Deletions cut 5 bases from V and 7 bases from J, with 15 bases between. Per the germline V gene, CDR1 is SEHNR and CDR2 is FQNEAQ (reference sequence). The CDR3 DNA is TGTGCCAGCAGCACTGGACTAAGTTTTAATGAGCAGTTCTTC. This codes for CASSTGLSFNEQFF.

This chain joins TRBV7-9 and TRBJ2-5; 7 positions agree with TRBD2. Trimming cost V 3 bases and J 5 bases; bases outside gene matches: 3. Per the germline V gene, CDR1 is SEHNR and CDR2 is FQNEAQ (reference sequence). This CDR3 comprises 13 residues. CDR3 sequence reads: CASSFGGGETQYF. CDR3 coding DNA: TGTGCCAGCAGCTTTGGGGGAGGGGAGACCCAGTACTTC.

The chain uses TRBV6-5 and TRBJ2-7, with D perhaps matching TRBD1 (5 bases). This CDR3 comprises 15 residues. Germline V gene lookup returns CDR1 MNHEY and CDR2 SVGAGI. Trimming shortened V by 5 bases and J by 0 bases, and 14 bases separated the two germline ends. CDR3 nucleotides: TGTGCCAGCAGTCCCCACTCACAGGTCTCCTACGAGCAGTACTTC. Protein sequence: CASSPHSQVSYEQYF.

The CDR3 sequence is CASSYSLARGYEQYF. CDR3 bases: TGTGCCAGCAGTTACTCACTAGCGAGGGGCTACGAGCAGTACTTC. The chain employs TRBV6-5 and TRBJ2-7; 7 bases map to TRBD2. This CDR3 contains 15 residues. Looked up from germline, CDR1 is MNHEY and CDR2 is SVGAGI. The trim removed 0 bases at V and 3 bases at J, leaving 5 bases unmatched.

This chain uses TRBV7-2 with TRBJ2-7; 9 positions agree with TRBD1. Germline lookup yields CDR1 SGHTA and CDR2 FQGNSA. J lost 3 bases, V lost 7 bases, and 1 base had no gene match. The CDR3 covers 12 residues. Written as DNA, the CDR3 is TGTGCCAGCACGGACAGGGGCTACGAGCAGTACTTC. It translates to CASTDRGYEQYF.

This clone has only a few counts. This sequence joins TRBV5-1 and TRBJ2-5; D is unclear. V was trimmed by 1 base and J by 2 bases, leaving 6 bases between them. Germline CDR1 and CDR2: SGHRS and YFSETQ. The CDR3 covers 13 residues. The CDR3 DNA sequence: TGCGCCAGCAGCTTGCTACAGCAAGAGACCCAGTACTTC. Amino acid sequence: CASSLLQQETQYF.

In DNA, the CDR3 is TGTGCCAGCAGTTACTCGAAACTAGCGGGAGGCTATGAGCAGTTCTTC. It yields the protein CASSYSKLAGGYEQFF. V usage is TRBV6-6 and J usage is TRBJ2-1, with TRBD2 matching over 12 bases. Losses at the gene ends were 0 bases for V and 8 bases for J; bases not matched to a gene: 5. The CDR3 spans 16 residues. Germline V gives CDR1 MNHNY, CDR2 SVGAGI (reference sequence).

The chain couples TRBV30 to TRBJ2-7, with D possibly matching TRBD2 (5 bases). V lost 0 bases to trimming and J lost 2 bases, with 8 bases between them. Per the germline V gene, CDR1 is GTSNPN and CDR2 is SVGIG (reference sequence). This CDR3 is built from 13 residues. The CDR3 here is CAWSVKAAYEQYF. The CDR3, as DNA: TGTGCCTGGAGTGTAAAAGCGGCCTACGAGCAGTACTTC.

V usage is TRBV28 and J usage is TRBJ2-5; 8 nucleotides match TRBD2. V was pared by 2 bases and J by 4 bases, with 9 bases of the junction left unmatched. CDR1 and CDR2 (germline): MDHEN, SYDVKM. CDR3 length equals 16 residues. CDR3 DNA sequence: TGTGCCAGCAGTTTACGGGGCGGGGGGCGTCCAGAGACCCAGTACTTC. It yields the protein CASSLRGGGRPETQYF.

This chain joins TRBV29-1 and TRBJ2-3; no clear D gene. Between the trimmed V and J ends, which lost 2 bases and 3 bases, there was a span of 6 bases. This CDR3 contains 12 residues. Germline V lookup: CDR1 SQVTM, CDR2 ANQGSEA. Here the CDR3 reads CSVELSTDTQYF. The CDR3 DNA reads TGCAGCGTTGAACTCTCGACAGATACGCAGTATTTT.

The chain joins TRBV7-9 to TRBJ1-3, with 7 bases identical to TRBD1. CDR1 is SEHNR and CDR2 is FQNEAQ in the germline V gene (reference sequence). J gave up 4 bases and V 6 bases, and 9 bases lay outside the gene matches. The CDR3 loop spans 15 amino acids. The CDR3 coding sequence is TGTGCCAGCAGTCGACAGGGAACTACGGGAAACACCATATATTTT. Its translation is CASSRQGTTGNTIYF.

In the case of this clone: Other DNA sequences in the sample encode the same CDR3. The rearrangement joins TRBV28 to TRBJ1-2; D is possibly TRBD1 (5 bases). Germline V gene lookup returns CDR1 MDHEN and CDR2 SYDVKM. V was clipped by 6 bases and J by 0 bases, with 8 bases between them. The CDR3 sequence is 13 residues long. This CDR3 is CASSQGTNYGYTF. CDR3 nucleotides: TGTGCCAGCAGCCAGGGAACTAACTATGGCTACACCTTC.

The chain is built from TRBV4-3 and TRBJ2-5; TRBD1 agrees at 7 bases. From germline, CDR1 is LGHNA and CDR2 YSLEER. Unmatched junction bases numbered 8, after V lost 5 bases and J lost 2 bases. This CDR3 is built from 15 residues. The chain's CDR3 is CASSSLQGPQETQYF. Here the CDR3 DNA reads TGCGCCAGCAGCTCTTTACAGGGGCCGCAAGAGACCCAGTACTTC.

The chain couples TRBV2 to TRBJ1-6, with 7 bases matching TRBD1. J lost 0 bases, V lost 6 bases, and 8 bases had no gene match. This CDR3 is built from 17 residues. Germline V gives CDR1 SNHLY, CDR2 FYNNEI. CDR3 region: CASRSPGGVSYNSPLHF. CDR3 DNA sequence: TGTGCCAGCAGATCGCCAGGGGGTGTCTCCTATAATTCACCCCTCCACTTT.

The V gene is TRBV11-3, the J gene TRBJ2-2; TRBD1 matches at 7 bases. Germline V CDR1 and CDR2: SGHNT, YENEEA. Unmatched junction bases numbered 8, after V lost 5 bases and J lost 5 bases. CDR3 length: 15 amino acids. CDR3 in amino acids: CASSQPPQGTGELFF. The DNA of the CDR3 is TGTGCCAGCAGCCAACCTCCACAGGGGACCGGGGAGCTGTTTTTT. Variable domain in full (rest from reference TRBV11-3 and TRBJ2-2): EAGVVQSPRYKIIEKKQPVAFWCNPISGHNTLYWYLQNLGQGPELLIRYENEEAVDDSQLPKDRFSAERLKGVDSTLKIQPAELGDSAVYLCASSQPPQGTGELFFGEGSRLTVL.

The chain has TRBV30 and TRBJ2-5; TRBD2 aligns across 11 bases. The ends lost 2 bases at V and 4 bases at J; junction bases unmatched: 6. This CDR3 has 15 amino acids. Germline loops: CDR1 GTSNPN, CDR2 SVGIG (reference sequence). CDR3 DNA: TGTGCCTGGAGTCCACTAGCGGGAGTAGGAGAGACCCAGTACTTC. It encodes CAWSPLAGVGETQYF.

V is TRBV30 and J is TRBJ1-3; TRBD1 is a possible D gene (5 bases). There are 15 residues in the CDR3. Trimming pared 0 bases from V and 2 bases from J, leaving 11 bases between. Looked up from germline, CDR1 is GTSNPN and CDR2 is SVGIG (reference sequence). CDR3 nucleotide sequence: TGTGCCTGGAGTGTCGAAGTAGGGGCTGGAAACACCATATATTTT. Protein product: CAWSVEVGAGNTIYF.

The J gene is TRBJ2-1, the V gene TRBV29-1; TRBD2 aligns across 10 bases. V trimming: 7 bases; J trimming: 9 bases; junction bases outside the gene matches: 9. Germline loops: CDR1 SQVTM, CDR2 ANQGSEA. The CDR3 sequence is 13 residues long. The chain's CDR3 is CSAAGLAAGEQFF. The CDR3 DNA follows: TGCAGCGCCGCTGGACTAGCGGCGGGTGAGCAGTTCTTC.

The chain uses TRBV25-1 and TRBJ2-3, with TRBD1 matching 12 bases. Germline V gene lookup returns CDR1 MGHDK and CDR2 SYGVNS. J lost 7 bases, V lost 5 bases, and 7 bases had no gene match. CDR3 size: 15 residues. The CDR3 sequence: CASSRAGTGGNTQYF. Here the CDR3 DNA reads TGTGCCAGCAGTAGAGCCGGGACAGGGGGCAATACGCAGTATTTT. Full variable domain (missing parts from reference TRBV25-1 and TRBJ2-3): EADIYQTPRYLVIGTGKKITLECSQTMGHDKMYWYQQDPGMELHLIHYSYGVNSTEKGDLSSESTVSRIRTEHFPLTLESARPSHTSQYLCASSRAGTGGNTQYFGPGTRLTVL.

The chain joins TRBV6-5 to TRBJ1-2; D perhaps matches TRBD1 (5 bases). CDR1 MNHEY and CDR2 SVGAGI come from the germline V gene. Trimming removed 2 bases at V and 4 bases at J, with 11 bases between. The CDR3 extends over 14 amino acids. CDR3 sequence: CASSYGRVGYGYTF. In DNA, the CDR3 is TGTGCCAGCAGTTACGGCAGGGTTGGCTATGGCTACACCTTC.